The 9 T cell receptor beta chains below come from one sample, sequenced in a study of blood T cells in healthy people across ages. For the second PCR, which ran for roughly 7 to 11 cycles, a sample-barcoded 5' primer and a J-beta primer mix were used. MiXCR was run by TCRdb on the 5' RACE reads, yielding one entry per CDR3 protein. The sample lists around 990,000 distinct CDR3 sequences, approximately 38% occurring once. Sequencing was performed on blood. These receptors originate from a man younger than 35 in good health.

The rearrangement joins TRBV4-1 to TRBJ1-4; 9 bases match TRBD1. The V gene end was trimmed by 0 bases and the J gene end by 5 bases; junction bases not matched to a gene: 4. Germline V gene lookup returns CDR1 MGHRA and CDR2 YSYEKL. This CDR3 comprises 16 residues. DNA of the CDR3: TGCGCCAGCAGCCAAGAATCAACAGGGGGCAATGAAAAACTGTTTTTT. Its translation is CASSQESTGGNEKLFF.

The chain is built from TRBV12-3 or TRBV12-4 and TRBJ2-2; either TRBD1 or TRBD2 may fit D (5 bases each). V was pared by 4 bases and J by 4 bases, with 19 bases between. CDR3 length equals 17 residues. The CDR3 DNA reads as TGTGCCAGCAGTTCGGACAAAGTTTGGGCGGGCACCGGGGAGCTGTTTTTT. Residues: CASSSDKVWAGTGELFF.

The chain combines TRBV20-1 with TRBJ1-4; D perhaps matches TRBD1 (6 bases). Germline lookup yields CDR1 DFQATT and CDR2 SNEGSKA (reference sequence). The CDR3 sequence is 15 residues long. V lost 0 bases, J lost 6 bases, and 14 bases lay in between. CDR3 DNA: TGCAGTGCTAGAGATTATGACAGGTCGGATGAAAAACTGTTTTTT. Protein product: CSARDYDRSDEKLFF.

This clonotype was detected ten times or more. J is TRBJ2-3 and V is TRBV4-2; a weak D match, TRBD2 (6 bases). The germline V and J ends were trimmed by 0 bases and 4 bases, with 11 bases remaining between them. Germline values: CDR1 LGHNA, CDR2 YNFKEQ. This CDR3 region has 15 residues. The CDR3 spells CASSQDGDSADTQYF. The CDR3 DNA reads TGTGCCAGCAGCCAAGACGGGGACTCTGCAGATACGCAGTATTTT.

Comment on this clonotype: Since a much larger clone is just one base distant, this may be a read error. The CDR3: CASSRASGVYERYF. The CDR3 coding sequence is TGTGCCAGCAGCCGCGCTAGCGGGGTATACGAGCGGTACTTC. J is TRBJ2-4 and V is TRBV7-2; 9 nucleotides align to TRBD2. The V and J ends lost 5 bases and 15 bases, in that order; junction bases with no gene match: 14. This CDR3 has 14 residues. The germline V gene encodes CDR1 SGHTA and CDR2 FQGNSA.

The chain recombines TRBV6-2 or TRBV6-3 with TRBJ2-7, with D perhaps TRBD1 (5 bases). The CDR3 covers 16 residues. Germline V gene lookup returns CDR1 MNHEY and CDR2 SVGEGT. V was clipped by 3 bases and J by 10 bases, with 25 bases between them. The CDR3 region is CASSYLRASSYNEQYF. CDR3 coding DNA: TGTGCCAGCAGTTATCTCAGGGCGAGCTCCTACAATGAACAGTACTTC.

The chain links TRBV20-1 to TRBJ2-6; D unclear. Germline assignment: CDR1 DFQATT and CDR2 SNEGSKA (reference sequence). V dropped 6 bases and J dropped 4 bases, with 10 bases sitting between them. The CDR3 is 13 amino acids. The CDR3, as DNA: TGCAGTGCCCCATCCCCAGGGGCCAACGTCCTGACTTTC. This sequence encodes CSAPSPGANVLTF.

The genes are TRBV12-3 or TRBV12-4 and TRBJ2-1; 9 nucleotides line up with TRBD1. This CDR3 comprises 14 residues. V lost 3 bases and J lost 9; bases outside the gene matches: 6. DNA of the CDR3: TGTGCCAGCAGTTTCGGGACAGGGAGGAGTGAGCAGTTCTTC. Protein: CASSFGTGRSEQFF.

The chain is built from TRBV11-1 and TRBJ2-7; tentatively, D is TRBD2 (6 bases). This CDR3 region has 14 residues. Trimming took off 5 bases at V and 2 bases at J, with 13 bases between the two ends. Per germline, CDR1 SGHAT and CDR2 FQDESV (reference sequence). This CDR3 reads CASSVGGVTYEQYF. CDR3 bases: TGTGCCAGCAGCGTGGGAGGAGTGACCTACGAGCAGTACTTC.